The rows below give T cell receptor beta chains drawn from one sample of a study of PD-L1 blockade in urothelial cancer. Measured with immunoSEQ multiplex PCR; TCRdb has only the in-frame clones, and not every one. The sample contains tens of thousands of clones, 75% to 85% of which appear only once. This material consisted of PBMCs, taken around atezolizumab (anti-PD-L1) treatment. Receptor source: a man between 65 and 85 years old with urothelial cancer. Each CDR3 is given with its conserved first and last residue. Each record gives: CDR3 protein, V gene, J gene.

CDR3 protein: CASSTRDRTNSPLHF
V gene: TRBV6-1
J gene: TRBJ1-6

CDR3 protein: CASSLFSGLEQYF
V gene: TRBV5-8
J gene: TRBJ2-7

CDR3 protein: CAWKGGSGSEYEQYF
V gene: TRBV30
J gene: TRBJ2-7

CDR3 protein: CASSLWGQNTGELFF
V gene: TRBV18
J gene: TRBJ2-2

CDR3 protein: CASSATSGRASGQETQYF
V gene: TRBV7-3
J gene: TRBJ2-5

CDR3 protein: CASSPRTGVQETQYF
V gene: TRBV4-1
J gene: TRBJ2-5

CDR3 protein: CASSITGGTGELFF
V gene: TRBV5-4
J gene: TRBJ2-2

CDR3 protein: CASSADGSTEAFF
V gene: TRBV28
J gene: TRBJ1-1

CDR3 protein: CASSGTVNYGYTF
V gene: TRBV25-1
J gene: TRBJ1-2

CDR3 protein: CASSEVSRGIPYEQYF
V gene: TRBV6-1
J gene: TRBJ2-7

CDR3 protein: CASSVGVTYNYGYTF
V gene: TRBV9
J gene: TRBJ1-2

CDR3 protein: CASSLQGRGNTEAFF
V gene: TRBV11-2
J gene: TRBJ1-1

CDR3 protein: CASSFTGGRRTGELFF
V gene: TRBV6-5
J gene: TRBJ2-2

CDR3 protein: CASSLGRYQETQYF
V gene: TRBV9
J gene: TRBJ2-5

CDR3 protein: CASSLVPGGGQPQHF
V gene: TRBV7-4
J gene: TRBJ1-5

CDR3 protein: CASSNRQAYNEQFF
V gene: TRBV5-4
J gene: TRBJ2-1

CDR3 protein: CASSPSQGIIGDTQYF
V gene: TRBV28
J gene: TRBJ2-3

CDR3 protein: CASSAQGTLAKNIQYF
V gene: TRBV11-3
J gene: TRBJ2-4

CDR3 protein: CASSPTSGSTYEQYF
V gene: TRBV18
J gene: TRBJ2-7

CDR3 protein: CASSQDTGLGSDEQFF
V gene: TRBV4-3
J gene: TRBJ2-1

CDR3 protein: CASSFIDSNSGNTIYF
V gene: TRBV11-2
J gene: TRBJ1-3

CDR3 protein: CASSQIRGNTEAFF
V gene: TRBV6-1
J gene: TRBJ1-1

CDR3 protein: CASSPDDRGREKLFF
V gene: TRBV18
J gene: TRBJ1-4

CDR3 protein: CASTVGGGTNQPQHF
V gene: TRBV19
J gene: TRBJ1-5

CDR3 protein: CASRSGGGTGADTQYF
V gene: TRBV28
J gene: TRBJ2-3

CDR3 protein: CASSNGQFNYGYTF
V gene: TRBV5-1
J gene: TRBJ1-2

CDR3 protein: CATSSPGQVWRRDTQYF
V gene: TRBV15
J gene: TRBJ2-3

CDR3 protein: CASSTRDRRIQPQHF
V gene: TRBV6-6
J gene: TRBJ1-5

CDR3 protein: CASSLVRTYNEQFF
V gene: TRBV7-9
J gene: TRBJ2-1

CDR3 protein: CASSISRGSYEQYF
V gene: TRBV19
J gene: TRBJ2-7

CDR3 protein: CAIRKGLAAVRGNTGELFF
V gene: TRBV10-3
J gene: TRBJ2-2

CDR3 protein: CASRDRGNEKLFF
V gene: TRBV7-9
J gene: TRBJ1-4

CDR3 protein: CASSDPYGGSDGYTF
V gene: TRBV6-1
J gene: TRBJ1-2

CDR3 protein: CASSLKRGTGGTDTQYF
V gene: TRBV5-6
J gene: TRBJ2-3

CDR3 protein: CASSKGTGGAYEQYF
V gene: TRBV2
J gene: TRBJ2-7

CDR3 protein: CASSHLAGTQETQYF
V gene: TRBV4-1
J gene: TRBJ2-5

CDR3 protein: CASSQKRGTGGKADTQYF
V gene: TRBV4-3
J gene: TRBJ2-3

CDR3 protein: CASSLFQGGDEQFF
V gene: TRBV27
J gene: TRBJ2-1

CDR3 protein: CASSSSRDISPELFF
V gene: TRBV28
J gene: TRBJ2-2

CDR3 protein: CASSLTEVFLSPNGYTF
V gene: TRBV7-9
J gene: TRBJ1-2

CDR3 protein: CTSSHLIGLLTANTGELFF
V gene: TRBV1
J gene: TRBJ2-2

CDR3 protein: CASSTPAGEQFF
V gene: TRBV19
J gene: TRBJ2-1

CDR3 protein: CASSLAAGGYNSPLHF
V gene: TRBV11-1
J gene: TRBJ1-6

CDR3 protein: CAWSVGGPGDGGYTF
V gene: TRBV30
J gene: TRBJ1-2

CDR3 protein: CASTDRGNQPQHF
V gene: TRBV2
J gene: TRBJ1-5

CDR3 protein: CASSYGTGGRRGALHF
V gene: TRBV6-5
J gene: TRBJ1-6

CDR3 protein: CASSPGTGIDYEQYF
V gene: TRBV7-2
J gene: TRBJ2-7

CDR3 protein: CASSFTGNGQANEKLFF
V gene: TRBV7-9
J gene: TRBJ1-4

CDR3 protein: CASSPPVTSVDQFF
V gene: TRBV11-3
J gene: TRBJ2-1